Below, 8 T cell receptor beta chains from the same sample are listed, as sequenced in a study of T cell repertoires in cytomegalovirus infection (dated by TCRdb to the late 2010s). The data were produced on an Illumina HiSeq 1500. Clones were called with MiXCR by TCRdb after fastp trimmed the public reads at Q25, and only in-frame beta chains were retained. Identical CDR3 protein sequences are pooled into one entry, listed with their most common genes and DNA. Recorded for this sample are around 570,000 distinct CDR3 sequences; just under 40% of them occurred a single time. The biggest ten clones account for 40% to 60% of the sample. The label giving this sample's treatment or condition can be read as: in vitro stimulation with specific CMV peptide epitopes to enrich CMV-specific T cells. Their antigens are not known. The sequences come from cultured PBMCs, collected from culture after CMV antigen stimulation. These receptors were collected from a human donor in good health (CMV status not recorded). Some clones in this sample may be carry-over from other donors' samples.

V is TRBV12-3 or TRBV12-4 and J is TRBJ2-2, with 7 bases aligning to TRBD2. Trimming cost V 8 bases and J 1 base; bases outside gene matches: 4. CDR3 length: 14 residues. The DNA for the CDR3 is TGTGCCAGCCAACCTAGCGGGAACACCGGGGAGCTGTTTTTT. Its translation: CASQPSGNTGELFF.

The DNA of the CDR3 is TGTGCCAGCAGCCTGTTGGGGAAAGGCCTTAATTCACCCCTCCACTTT. It encodes CASSLLGKGLNSPLHF. V usage is TRBV2 and J usage is TRBJ1-6; D gene ambiguous. The CDR3 runs 16 residues. Trimming stripped 6 bases from V and 6 bases from J, with 18 bases between. Germline loops: CDR1 SNHLY, CDR2 FYNNEI.

The chain links TRBV5-1 to TRBJ2-2; a possible D gene is TRBD1 (5 bases). Germline CDR1 is SGHRS and CDR2 is YFSETQ. The CDR3 extends over 14 amino acids. Trimming stripped 6 bases from V and 0 bases from J, with 9 bases between. The CDR3 nucleotides are TGCGCCAGCAACAGGCTAGCGAACACCGGGGAGCTGTTTTTT. This gives the protein CASNRLANTGELFF.

This sequence joins TRBV5-5 and TRBJ2-4; D ambiguous. The V end was cut by 3 bases, the J end by 3 bases, with 13 bases between. The length of the CDR3 is 15 residues. The germline V gene has CDR1 SGHKS and CDR2 YYEKEE (reference sequence). CDR3 DNA sequence: TGTGCCAGCAGCTACAACTGGGGTCACAAAAACATTCAGTACTTC. Amino acids: CASSYNWGHKNIQYF. Complete variable domain (other parts from reference TRBV5-5 and TRBJ2-4): DAGVTQSPTHLIKTRGQQVTLRCSPISGHKSVSWYQQVLGQGPQFIFQYYEKEERGRGNFPDRFSARQFPNYSSELNVNALLLGDSALYLCASSYNWGHKNIQYFGAGTRLSVL.

This clonotype was found a few times. The chain combines TRBV20-1 with TRBJ2-5; possible D gene TRBD1, 5 bases. Germline lookup yields CDR1 DFQATT and CDR2 SNEGSKA (reference sequence). The CDR3 consists of 14 residues. With 1 base removed from V and 2 bases from J, the gap between germline ends came to 11 bases. Here the CDR3 DNA reads TGCAGTGCTAGAGGTTGGGGCCCGCAAGAGACCCAGTACTTC. Translated: CSARGWGPQETQYF.

This clonotype turned up a few times. The V call is TRBV7-6, the J call TRBJ2-7; TRBD2 matches at 9 bases. The germline V gene has CDR1 SGHVS and CDR2 FNYEAQ. V shed 4 bases, J shed 2 bases, and the junction held 9 bases outside the gene matches. This CDR3 spans 16 amino acids. CDR3 sequence (DNA): TGTGCCAGCAGCTGGGCTAGCGGGACAACTGCCTACGAGCAGTACTTC. Translating gives CASSWASGTTAYEQYF.

The chain recombines TRBV12-3 or TRBV12-4 with TRBJ2-1; 12 bases line up with TRBD2. This CDR3 has 14 amino acids. The junction had 3 bases not matched to a gene; V was cut back by 5 bases and J by 7 bases. The CDR3, as DNA: TGTGCCAGCAGTCGGACTAGCGGGATGAATGAGCAGTTCTTC. Translating gives CASSRTSGMNEQFF.

This clonotype was detected a few times. In nucleotides, the CDR3 is TGTGCCAGCAGCTTCGCCGGGACTTCGGGCAATGAGCAGTTCTTC. Translated: CASSFAGTSGNEQFF. The J gene is TRBJ2-1, the V gene TRBV7-2; the D gene is possibly TRBD2 (6 bases). The CDR3 has 15 amino acids. Germline values: CDR1 SGHTA, CDR2 FQGNSA. The germline V and J ends were trimmed by 3 bases and 6 bases, with 15 bases remaining between them. Combining the CDR3 with reference TRBV7-2 and TRBJ2-1 gives the whole variable domain GAGVSQSPSNKVTEKGKDVELRCDPISGHTALYWYRQSLGQGLEFLIYFQGNSAPDKSGLPSDRFSAERTGGSVSTLTIQRTQQEDSAVYLCASSFAGTSGNEQFFGPGTRLTVL.